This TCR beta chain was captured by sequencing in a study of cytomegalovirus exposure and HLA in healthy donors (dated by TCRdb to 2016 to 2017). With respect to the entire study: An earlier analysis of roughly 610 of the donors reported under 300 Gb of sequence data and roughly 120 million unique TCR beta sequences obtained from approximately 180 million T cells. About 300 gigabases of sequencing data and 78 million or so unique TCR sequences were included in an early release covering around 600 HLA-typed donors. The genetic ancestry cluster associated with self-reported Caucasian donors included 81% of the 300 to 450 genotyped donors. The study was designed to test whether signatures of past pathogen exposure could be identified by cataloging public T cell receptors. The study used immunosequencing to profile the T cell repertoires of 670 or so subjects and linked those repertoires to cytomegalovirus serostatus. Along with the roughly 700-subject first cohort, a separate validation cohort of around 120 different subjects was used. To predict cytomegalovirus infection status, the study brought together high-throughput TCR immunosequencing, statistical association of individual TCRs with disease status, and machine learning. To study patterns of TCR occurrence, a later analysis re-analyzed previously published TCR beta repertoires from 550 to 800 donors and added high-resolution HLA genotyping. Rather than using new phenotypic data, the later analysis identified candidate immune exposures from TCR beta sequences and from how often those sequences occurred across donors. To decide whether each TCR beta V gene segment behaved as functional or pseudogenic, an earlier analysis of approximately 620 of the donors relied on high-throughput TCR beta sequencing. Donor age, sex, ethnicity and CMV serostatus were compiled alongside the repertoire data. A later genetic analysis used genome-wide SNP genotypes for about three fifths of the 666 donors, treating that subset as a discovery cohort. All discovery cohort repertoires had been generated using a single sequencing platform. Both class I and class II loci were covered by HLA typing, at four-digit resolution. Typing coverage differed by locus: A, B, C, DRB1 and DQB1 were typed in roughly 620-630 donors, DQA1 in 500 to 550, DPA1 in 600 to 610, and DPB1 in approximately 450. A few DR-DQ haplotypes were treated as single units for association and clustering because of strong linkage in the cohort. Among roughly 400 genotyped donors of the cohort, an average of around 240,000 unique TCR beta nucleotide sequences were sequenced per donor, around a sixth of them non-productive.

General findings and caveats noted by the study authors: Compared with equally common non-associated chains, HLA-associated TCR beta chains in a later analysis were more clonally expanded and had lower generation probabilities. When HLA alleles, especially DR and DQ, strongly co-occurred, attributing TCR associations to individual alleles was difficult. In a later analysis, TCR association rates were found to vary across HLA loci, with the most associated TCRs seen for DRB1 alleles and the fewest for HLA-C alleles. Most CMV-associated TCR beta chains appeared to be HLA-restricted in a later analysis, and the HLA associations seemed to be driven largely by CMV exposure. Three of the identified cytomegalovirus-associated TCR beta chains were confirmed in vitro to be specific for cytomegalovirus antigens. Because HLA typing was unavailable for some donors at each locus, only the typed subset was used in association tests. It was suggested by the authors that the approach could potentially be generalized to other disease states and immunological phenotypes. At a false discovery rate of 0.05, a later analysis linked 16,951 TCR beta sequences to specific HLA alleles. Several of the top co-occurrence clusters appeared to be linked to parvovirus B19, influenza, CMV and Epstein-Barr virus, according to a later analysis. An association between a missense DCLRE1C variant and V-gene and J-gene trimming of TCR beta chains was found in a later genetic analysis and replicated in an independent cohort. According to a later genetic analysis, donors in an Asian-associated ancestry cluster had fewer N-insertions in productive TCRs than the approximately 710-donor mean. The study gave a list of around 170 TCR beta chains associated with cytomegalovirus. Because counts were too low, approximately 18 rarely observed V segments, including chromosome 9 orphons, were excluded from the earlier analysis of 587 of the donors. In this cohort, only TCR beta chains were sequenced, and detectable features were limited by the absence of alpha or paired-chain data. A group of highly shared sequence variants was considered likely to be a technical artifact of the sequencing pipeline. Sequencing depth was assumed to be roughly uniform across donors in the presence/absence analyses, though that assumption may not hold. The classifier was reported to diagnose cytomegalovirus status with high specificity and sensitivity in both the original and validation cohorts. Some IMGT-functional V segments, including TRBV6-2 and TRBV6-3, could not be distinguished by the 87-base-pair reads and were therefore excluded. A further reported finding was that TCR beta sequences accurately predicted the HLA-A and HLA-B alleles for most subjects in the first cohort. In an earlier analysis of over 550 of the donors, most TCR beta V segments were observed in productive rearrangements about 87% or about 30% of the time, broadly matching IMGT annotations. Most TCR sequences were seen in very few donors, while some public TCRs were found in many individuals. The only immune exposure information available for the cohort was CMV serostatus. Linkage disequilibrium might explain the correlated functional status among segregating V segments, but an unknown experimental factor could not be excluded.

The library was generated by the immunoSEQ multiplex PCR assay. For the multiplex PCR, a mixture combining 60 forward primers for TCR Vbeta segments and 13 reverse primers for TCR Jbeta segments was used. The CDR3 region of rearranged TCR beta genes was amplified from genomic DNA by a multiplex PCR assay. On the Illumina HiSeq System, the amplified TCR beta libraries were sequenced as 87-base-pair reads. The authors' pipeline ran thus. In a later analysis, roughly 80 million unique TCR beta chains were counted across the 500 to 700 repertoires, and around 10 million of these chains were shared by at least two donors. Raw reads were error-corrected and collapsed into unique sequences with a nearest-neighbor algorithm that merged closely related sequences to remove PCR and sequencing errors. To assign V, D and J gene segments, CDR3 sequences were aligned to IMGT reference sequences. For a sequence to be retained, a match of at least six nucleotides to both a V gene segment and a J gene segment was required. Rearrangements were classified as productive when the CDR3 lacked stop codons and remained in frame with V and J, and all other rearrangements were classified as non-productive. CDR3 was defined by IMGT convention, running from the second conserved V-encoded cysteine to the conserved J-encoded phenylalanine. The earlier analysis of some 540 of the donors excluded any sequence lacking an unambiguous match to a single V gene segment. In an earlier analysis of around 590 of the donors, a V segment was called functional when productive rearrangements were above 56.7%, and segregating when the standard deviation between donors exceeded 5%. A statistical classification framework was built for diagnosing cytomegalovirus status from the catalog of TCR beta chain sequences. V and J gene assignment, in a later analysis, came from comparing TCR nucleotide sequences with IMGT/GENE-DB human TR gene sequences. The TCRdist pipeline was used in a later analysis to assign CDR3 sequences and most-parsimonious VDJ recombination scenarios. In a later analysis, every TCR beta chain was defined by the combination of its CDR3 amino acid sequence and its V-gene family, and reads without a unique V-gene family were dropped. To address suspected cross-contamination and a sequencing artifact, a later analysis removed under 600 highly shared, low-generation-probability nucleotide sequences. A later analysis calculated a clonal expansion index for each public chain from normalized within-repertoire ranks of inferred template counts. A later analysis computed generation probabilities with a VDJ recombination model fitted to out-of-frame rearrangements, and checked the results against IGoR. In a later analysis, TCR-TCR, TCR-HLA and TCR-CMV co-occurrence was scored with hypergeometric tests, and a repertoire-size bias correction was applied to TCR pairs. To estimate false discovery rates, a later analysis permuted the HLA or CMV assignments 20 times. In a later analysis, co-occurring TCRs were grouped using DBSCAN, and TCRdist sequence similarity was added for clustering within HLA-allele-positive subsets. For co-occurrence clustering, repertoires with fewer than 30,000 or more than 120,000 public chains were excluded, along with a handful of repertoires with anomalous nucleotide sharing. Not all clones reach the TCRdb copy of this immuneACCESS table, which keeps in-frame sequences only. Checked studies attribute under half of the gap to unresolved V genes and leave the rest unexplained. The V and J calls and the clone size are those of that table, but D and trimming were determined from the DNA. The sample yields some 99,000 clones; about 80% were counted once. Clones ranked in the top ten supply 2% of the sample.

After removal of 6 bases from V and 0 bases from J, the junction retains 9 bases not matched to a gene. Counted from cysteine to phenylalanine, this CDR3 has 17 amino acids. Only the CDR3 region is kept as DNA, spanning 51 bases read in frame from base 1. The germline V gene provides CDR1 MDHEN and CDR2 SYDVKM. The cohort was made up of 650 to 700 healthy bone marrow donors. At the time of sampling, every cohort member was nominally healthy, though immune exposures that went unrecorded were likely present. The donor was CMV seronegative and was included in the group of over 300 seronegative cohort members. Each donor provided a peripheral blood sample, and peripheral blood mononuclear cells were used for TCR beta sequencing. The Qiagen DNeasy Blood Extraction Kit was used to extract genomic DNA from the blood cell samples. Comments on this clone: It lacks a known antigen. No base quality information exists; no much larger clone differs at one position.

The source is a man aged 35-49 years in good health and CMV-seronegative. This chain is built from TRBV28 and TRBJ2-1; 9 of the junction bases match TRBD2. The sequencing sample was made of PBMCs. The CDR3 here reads CASSHGLAPSSYNEQFF. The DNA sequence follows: TGTGCCAGCAGCCATGGACTAGCGCCAAGCTCCTACAATGAGCAGTTCTTC.